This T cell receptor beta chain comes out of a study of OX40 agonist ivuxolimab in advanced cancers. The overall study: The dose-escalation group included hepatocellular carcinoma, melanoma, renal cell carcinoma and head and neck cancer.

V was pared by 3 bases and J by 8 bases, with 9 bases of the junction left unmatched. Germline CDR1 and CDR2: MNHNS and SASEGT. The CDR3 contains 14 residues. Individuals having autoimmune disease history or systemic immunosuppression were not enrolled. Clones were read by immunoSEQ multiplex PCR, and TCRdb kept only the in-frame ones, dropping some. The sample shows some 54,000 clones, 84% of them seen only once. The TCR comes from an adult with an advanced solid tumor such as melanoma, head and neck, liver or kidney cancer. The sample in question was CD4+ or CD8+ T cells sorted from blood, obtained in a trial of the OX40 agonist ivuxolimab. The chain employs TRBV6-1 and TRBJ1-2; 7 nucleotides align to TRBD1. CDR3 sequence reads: CASSDPGTVGGYTF. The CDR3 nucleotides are TGTGCCAGCAGTGACCCCGGGACAGTAGGCGGCTACACCTTC.